One and the same sample provided the 15 T cell receptor beta chains below, sequenced in a study of blood T cell repertoires in COVID-19. The protocol was immunoSEQ multiplex PCR, while the TCRdb copy is restricted to in-frame clones and leaves out a portion. The table shows approximately 220,000 clones, with 75% to 90% occurring only once. The sequencing sample was made of PBMCs or T cells enriched from blood (not recorded which). All receptors derive from a woman aged 35 to 49 with acute COVID-19.

The gene calls are TRBV9 and TRBJ1-6; 8 positions match TRBD1. Germline trimming cut 0 bases from V and 9 bases from J; bases unmatched to any gene: 8. CDR3 length equals 16 residues. CDR1 and CDR2 from the germline V gene are SGDLS and YYNGEE. CDR3 DNA sequence: TGTGCCAGCAGCGTAGATCAGGGGGCAAGTAGTTCACCCCTCCACTTT. It is translated as CASSVDQGASSSPLHF.

J is TRBJ1-6 and V is TRBV6-4, with TRBD1 as a possible D gene (5 bases). Trimming cost V 2 bases and J 7 bases, with 12 bases left between them. Germline V gene sequence: CDR1 MRHNA, CDR2 SNTAGT. The CDR3 extends over 15 amino acids. CDR3 bases: TGTGCCAGCAGTGACGTTCAGGGCTCGAATTCACCCCTCCACTTT. Protein sequence: CASSDVQGSNSPLHF.

V and J are TRBV29-1 and TRBJ2-2; TRBD1 matches 9 bases. The CDR3 extends over 14 amino acids. Germline-derived CDR1 and CDR2 are SQVTM and ANQGSEA. J gave up 5 bases and V 4 bases, and 5 bases lay outside the gene matches. The CDR3 spells CSVATGGKTGELFF. The CDR3, as DNA: TGCAGCGTTGCTACAGGGGGCAAGACCGGGGAGCTGTTTTTT.

J is TRBJ2-2 and V is TRBV19; the match to TRBD1 covers 9 bases. In germline, CDR1 is LNHDA, CDR2 SQIVND (reference sequence). This CDR3 contains 14 residues. Losses at the gene ends were 6 bases for V and 5 bases for J; bases not matched to a gene: 4. In DNA form, the CDR3 reads TGTGCCAGTAGCACGGACAGGGGAACCGGGGAGCTGTTTTTT. Its protein product is CASSTDRGTGELFF.

This clone turned up a few times. The chain uses TRBV27 and TRBJ1-5; D perhaps matches TRBD1 (6 bases). This CDR3 is 14 amino acids long. Germline lookup yields CDR1 MNHEY and CDR2 SMNVEV (reference sequence). Between the trimmed V and J ends, which lost 5 bases and 2 bases, there was a span of 10 bases. The CDR3 sequence: CASSIAGGNQPQHF. For the CDR3, the DNA is TGTGCCAGCAGTATAGCAGGGGGCAATCAGCCCCAGCATTTT.

The chain uses TRBV6-6 and TRBJ1-2, with unresolved D. CDR3 length: 13 amino acids. V gave up 2 bases and J gave up 3 bases, with 7 bases separating them. CDR1 is MNHNY and CDR2 is SVGAGI in the germline V gene (reference sequence). The CDR3 spells CASSYKQDYGYTF. For the CDR3, the DNA is TGTGCCAGCAGTTACAAGCAGGACTATGGCTACACCTTC.

V and J are TRBV4-3 and TRBJ1-1; D may be TRBD1 (5 bases). V was clipped by 0 bases and J by 0 bases, with 20 bases between them. Germline V gene sequence: CDR1 LGHNA, CDR2 YSLEER. The CDR3 loop spans 19 amino acids. This CDR3 reads CASSQDTDSFESLNTEAFF. The CDR3 DNA reads TGCGCCAGCAGCCAAGATACAGACAGCTTTGAGTCCCTGAACACTGAAGCTTTCTTT.

The rearrangement links TRBV29-1 to TRBJ1-2; a weak D match, TRBD1 (6 bases). The CDR3 totals 12 residues. V lost 4 bases, J lost 3 bases, and 9 bases lay in between. Germline CDR1 SQVTM, CDR2 ANQGSEA. The CDR3 nucleotides are TGCAGCGTTGGTGAGGGGGACTATGGCTACACCTTC. This codes for CSVGEGDYGYTF.

The gene calls are TRBV5-1 and TRBJ1-1, with D possibly TRBD1 on 6 matching bases. Per the germline V gene, CDR1 is SGHRS and CDR2 is YFSETQ. The CDR3 has 13 residues. V gave up 4 bases and J gave up 4 bases, with 11 bases separating them. The DNA for the CDR3 is TGCGCCAGCAGCATACAGGGTTTCACTGAAGCTTTCTTT. Its protein is CASSIQGFTEAFF. The variable domain in full, with the rest retrieved from reference TRBV5-1 and TRBJ1-1, is KAGVTQTPRYLIKTRGQQVTLSCSPISGHRSVSWYQQTPGQGLQFLFEYFSETQRNKGNFPGRFSGRQFSNSRSEMNVSTLELGDSALYLCASSIQGFTEAFFGQGTRLTVV.

This rearrangement joins TRBV7-9 to TRBJ2-4; 9 nucleotides align to TRBD1. This CDR3 has 15 residues. Trimming took 3 bases from V and 8 from J; bases not matched to a gene: 8. Germline values: CDR1 SEHNR, CDR2 FQNEAQ (reference sequence). CDR3 residues: CASSFDRDRVDIQYF. In DNA, the CDR3 is TGTGCCAGCAGCTTTGACCGGGACAGGGTAGACATTCAGTACTTC.

The chain combines TRBV7-9 with TRBJ2-1, with 9 positions matching TRBD2. Germline V lookup: CDR1 SEHNR, CDR2 FQNEAQ (reference sequence). The CDR3 is 17 residues long. V shed 5 bases and J 2 bases; nucleotides not matched to a gene: 10. The CDR3 here is CASSPNSGGLTYNEQFF. In nucleotides, the CDR3 is TGTGCCAGCAGCCCAAATAGCGGGGGTTTGACCTACAATGAGCAGTTCTTC.

The chain carries TRBV5-1 and TRBJ1-1; D not resolved. This CDR3 comprises 16 residues. V dropped 4 bases and J dropped 4 bases, with 20 bases sitting between them. Looked up from germline, CDR1 is SGHRS and CDR2 is YFSETQ. The CDR3 DNA sequence: TGCGCCAGCAGCCCGCGTGACTTCGGAGGCAGCACTGAAGCTTTCTTT. Protein product: CASSPRDFGGSTEAFF. Full variable domain (missing parts from reference TRBV5-1 and TRBJ1-1): KAGVTQTPRYLIKTRGQQVTLSCSPISGHRSVSWYQQTPGQGLQFLFEYFSETQRNKGNFPGRFSGRQFSNSRSEMNVSTLELGDSALYLCASSPRDFGGSTEAFFGQGTRLTVV.

The chain employs TRBV3-1 (or the pseudogene TRBV3-2) and TRBJ1-1, with a possible D match to TRBD1 (5 bases). The CDR3 is made up of 14 amino acids. Looked up from germline, CDR1 is LGHDT and CDR2 is YNNKEL (reference sequence). V was cut by 1 base and J by 4 bases, with 10 bases left in between. CDR3 residues: CASSQAGLGTEAFF. Here the CDR3 DNA reads TGTGCCAGCAGCCAAGCAGGGCTCGGCACTGAAGCTTTCTTT.

The chain uses TRBV13 and TRBJ1-1; D is unclear. The CDR3 consists of 14 residues. Trimming left V 5 bases short and J 0 bases short, with 10 bases between. Germline lookup yields CDR1 PRHDT and CDR2 FYEKMQ (reference sequence). The CDR3 DNA follows: TGTGCCAGCAGCCTCTCAAGCCTGAACACTGAAGCTTTCTTT. Translating gives CASSLSSLNTEAFF.

This chain connects TRBV9 to TRBJ2-6; tentatively, D is TRBD1 (5 bases). Germline V gene sequence: CDR1 SGDLS, CDR2 YYNGEE. Deletions cut 1 base from V and 6 bases from J, with 26 bases between. The CDR3 has 20 residues. The CDR3 nucleotides are TGTGCCAGCAGCGTAAGCATCCCTGGGGCCGCGCCCCTGGAGGCCAACGTCCTGACTTTC. Protein product: CASSVSIPGAAPLEANVLTF.